Following are 17 T cell receptor beta chains from one sample sequenced in a study of T cells in Graves' hyperthyroidism and ophthalmopathy (dated by TCRdb to about 2019). The library was obtained by multiplex PCR. For sequencing, an Illumina HiSeq 2000 was employed. The TCR beta CDR3 regions were amplified from the RNA transcripts. The TCR CDR3 was subjected to a first round of RT-PCR using the HTBI primer set and the Qiagen OneStep RT-PCR kit. TCRdb reanalyzed the raw reads on its own, using fastp at Q25 for trimming and MiXCR for clone calling, and kept in-frame beta chains. Under each unique CDR3 protein, matching rows form one entry showing the most common genes and DNA. In this sample the table shows around 500,000 distinct CDR3 sequences, 15% to 20% of which occur a single time. The biggest ten clones account for 25% to 30% of the sample. Sequenced sample: blood. The receptors were gathered from a woman in her 30s with Graves' ophthalmopathy.

Ten or more counts support this clonotype. The genes are TRBV5-5 and TRBJ2-3; D is uncertain. This CDR3 spans 15 amino acids. The V and J ends lost 6 bases and 3 bases respectively, with 17 bases between them. Germline values: CDR1 SGHKS, CDR2 YYEKEE (reference sequence). The CDR3 sequence: CASTAISGQTDTQYF. Here the CDR3 DNA reads TGTGCCAGCACCGCAATTAGTGGCCAAACAGATACGCAGTATTTT. The full variable domain, its missing parts supplied by reference TRBV5-5 and TRBJ2-3, is DAGVTQSPTHLIKTRGQQVTLRCSPISGHKSVSWYQQVLGQGPQFIFQYYEKEERGRGNFPDRFSARQFPNYSSELNVNALLLGDSALYLCASTAISGQTDTQYFGPGTRLTVL.

This clonotype showed up many times. V is TRBV27 and J is TRBJ2-7; D uncertain. From germline, CDR1 is MNHEY and CDR2 SMNVEV (reference sequence). V dropped 5 bases and J dropped 4 bases, with 12 bases sitting between them. This CDR3 is built from 13 residues. CDR3 in DNA: TGTGCCAGCAGTGGGTATAGGAGTTACGAGCAGTACTTC. Protein: CASSGYRSYEQYF.

This clonotype occurred many times. V is TRBV6-4 and J is TRBJ2-3; perhaps TRBD2 as D (5 bases). CDR3 length: 13 amino acids. Trimming stripped 2 bases from V and 4 bases from J, with 7 bases between. The germline CDR1 and CDR2 sequences are MRHNA and SNTAGT. This CDR3 reads CASSDGSADTQYF. The CDR3 DNA is TGTGCCAGCAGTGACGGGAGCGCAGATACGCAGTATTTT.

This clonotype was seen repeatedly, ten times or more. CDR3 sequence: CASSYSGLLATEAFF. As DNA, the CDR3 is TGTGCCAGCAGTTACTCGGGACTCTTGGCCACTGAAGCTTTCTTT. The rearrangement uses TRBV6-5 and TRBJ1-1; possibly TRBD1 for D (5 bases). CDR3 size: 15 residues. The germline CDR1 and CDR2 sequences are MNHEY and SVGAGI. V was trimmed by 0 bases and J by 4 bases, leaving 12 bases between them.

This clonotype was seen repeatedly, ten times or more. The chain employs TRBV2 and TRBJ2-5; 7 nucleotides agree with TRBD2. The germline V gene has CDR1 SNHLY and CDR2 FYNNEI. The CDR3 is 13 amino acids. The J segment lost 5 bases and the V segment lost 7 bases, leaving 7 bases of the junction unmatched. The CDR3 nucleotides read TGTGCCAGCATGGCGGGAGAGATGGAGACCCAGTACTTC. This encodes CASMAGEMETQYF.

Concerning this clonotype itself: This may stem from a read error, because a much larger clone lies one nucleotide away. The chain joins TRBV18 to TRBJ1-2; tentatively, D is TRBD1 (5 bases). The CDR3 covers 15 residues. CDR1 and CDR2 (germline): KGHSH, LQKENI. CDR3: CASSPPDQGTYSYTF. CDR3 DNA: TGTGCCAGCTCACCACCGGATCAGGGAACCTATAGCTACACCTTC.

At least ten counts were recorded for this clonotype. This chain links TRBV7-8 with TRBJ2-7; D is perhaps TRBD1 (6 bases). CDR3 length: 15 residues. Germline CDR1 reads SGHVS; CDR2 reads FQNEAQ. Deletions cut 0 bases from V and 7 bases from J, with 16 bases between. The CDR3 DNA is TGTGCCAGCAGCTTAGCCCAGGGTCAGGGGTATGAGCAGTACTTC. This gives the protein CASSLAQGQGYEQYF.

This clonotype occurred many times. The chain uses TRBV6-1 and TRBJ2-1; 13 bases align to TRBD2. Germline V gene data show CDR1 as MNHNS and CDR2 as SASEGT. CDR3 length equals 17 residues. V lost 6 bases, J lost 2 bases, and 7 bases stayed unmatched. DNA of the CDR3: TGTGCCAGCAGCTGGAGGACTAGCGGGAGTACCTACAATGAGCAGTTCTTC. It specifies CASSWRTSGSTYNEQFF.

The chain carries TRBV27 and TRBJ2-3, with D maybe TRBD2 (6 bases). The CDR3 runs 16 residues. Germline V CDR1 and CDR2: MNHEY, SMNVEV (reference sequence). V was shortened by 8 bases and J by 0 bases, with 18 bases between the two germline ends. CDR3 protein: CASSFLADPSTDTQYF. Here the CDR3 DNA reads TGTGCCAGCTCCTTTTTAGCGGACCCTAGCACAGATACGCAGTATTTT.

In its sample, this clonotype was seen a few times. This sequence joins TRBV7-9 and TRBJ1-1, with D possibly being TRBD1 (6 bases). Trimming removed 11 bases at V and 4 bases at J, with 11 bases between. The CDR3 consists of 11 residues. Per germline, CDR1 SEHNR and CDR2 FQNEAQ (reference sequence). The CDR3 sequence: CAFRGATEAFF. CDR3 sequence (DNA): TGTGCCTTCCGGGGGGCCACTGAAGCTTTCTTT.

The chain recombines TRBV20-1 with TRBJ2-3; tentatively, D is TRBD1 or TRBD2 (5 bases each). Trimming stripped 5 bases from V and 4 bases from J, with 19 bases between. This CDR3 has 15 amino acids. In germline, CDR1 is DFQATT, CDR2 SNEGSKA (reference sequence). The CDR3 spells CSAPWDEERPDTQYF. CDR3 DNA: TGCAGTGCTCCCTGGGACGAGGAGCGTCCAGATACGCAGTATTTT.

The V and J genes are TRBV5-1 and TRBJ1-5; 7 bases agree with TRBD1. The V gene's germline CDR1 is SGHRS and CDR2 YFSETQ. This CDR3 comprises 14 residues. V shed 3 bases, J shed 6 bases, and the junction held 6 bases outside the gene matches. As DNA, the CDR3 is TGCGCCAGCAGCTCCGGGACAGAGGGTCAGCCCCAGCATTTT. This gives the protein CASSSGTEGQPQHF.

V usage is TRBV3-1 and J usage is TRBJ2-7; 7 bases are a match to TRBD2. Germline CDR1 reads LGHDT; CDR2 reads YNNKEL (reference sequence). This CDR3 comprises 13 residues. V lost 3 bases and J lost 3; bases outside the gene matches: 2. The CDR3 is CASSHASGYEQYF. The CDR3 bases are TGTGCCAGCAGCCACGCTAGCGGCTACGAGCAGTACTTC.

This clonotype was detected only a few times. This chain joins TRBV6-1 and TRBJ1-5; unclear D gene. The CDR3 has 15 residues. The germline V gene has CDR1 MNHNS and CDR2 SASEGT. Deletions cut 8 bases from V and 0 bases from J, with 14 bases between. CDR3 bases: TGTGCCAGCGCCACGGAACTAGATAGCAATCAGCCCCAGCATTTT. It is translated as CASATELDSNQPQHF.

The genes are TRBV6-1 and TRBJ2-7, with D possibly matching TRBD2 (6 bases). Germline V CDR1 and CDR2: MNHNS, SASEGT. The CDR3 is 20 residues long. Trimming removed 7 bases from V and 3 bases from J, with 34 bases in between. The CDR3 DNA reads TGTGCCAGCACCATACCGATTGCGGGGACCCTCGCCGAAGCCGACTACGAGCAGTACTTC. It codes for CASTIPIAGTLAEADYEQYF.

The V and J genes are TRBV20-1 and TRBJ2-1, with 10 bases matching TRBD2. The CDR3 is made up of 15 amino acids. Trimming took 3 bases from V and 9 from J; bases not matched to a gene: 11. CDR1 is DFQATT and CDR2 is SNEGSKA in the germline V gene (reference sequence). CDR3: CSASKLAGRGSEQFF. Written as DNA, the CDR3 is TGCAGTGCTAGCAAACTAGCGGGGAGGGGATCTGAGCAGTTCTTC.

The table lists this clonotype with a few counts. J is TRBJ2-7 and V is TRBV6-1; no reliable D call. V was cut by 6 bases and J by 3 bases, with 15 bases left in between. The CDR3 length is 14 residues. The germline V gene has CDR1 MNHNS and CDR2 SASEGT. The CDR3 region has the DNA TGTGCCAGCAGCGGACCGAAAACCCTCTACGAGCAGTACTTC. It specifies CASSGPKTLYEQYF.